Listed below are T cell receptor beta chains from one sample, sequenced in a study of shared clonotypes between healthy human individuals. The assay was immunoSEQ multiplex PCR, and TCRdb's table has in-frame clones only and misses some. Among over a million clones listed, more than 65% were seen once. The material sequenced was memory CD4+ T cells sorted from blood. The receptors were gathered from a young man in good health. The CDR3 runs from the conserved cysteine through the conserved F or W. Fields, in order: J gene, V gene, clone size, D gene, CDR3 protein, CDR3 DNA. The D gene is left open where the match is weak. The size entry is marked missing in some rows and otherwise reads once, few, many or a size class.

>TRBJ1-4|TRBV5-1|-|-
CASSLGGRTNEKLFF
TGCGCCAGCAGCTTGGGGGGGAGGACTAATGAAAAACTGTTTTTT
>TRBJ2-3|TRBV2|few|-
CASRGLADTQYF
TGTGCCAGCAGGGGCCTAGCGGATACGCAGTATTTT
>TRBJ2-2|TRBV9|-|-
CASSVAPSTGELFF
TGTGCCAGCAGCGTAGCCCCGTCGACCGGGGAGCTGTTTTTT
>TRBJ1-3|TRBV5-1|-|TRBD1
CASRWDRENTIYF
TGCGCCAGCAGATGGGACAGGGAAAACACCATATATTTT
>TRBJ2-2|TRBV30|-|-
CAWSLQQFTGELFF
TGTGCCTGGAGTTTGCAACAGTTCACCGGGGAGCTGTTTTTT
>TRBJ1-1|TRBV5-1|-|-
CASSLDSGTEAFF
TGCGCCAGCAGCTTGGATTCTGGTACTGAAGCTTTCTTT
>TRBJ1-6|TRBV5-1|-|TRBD1
CASSLEPPNRGSPLHF
TGCGCCAGCAGCTTGGAACCGCCCAACAGGGGTTCACCCCTCCACTTT
>TRBJ2-2|TRBV9|-|-
CASSWGPNTGELFF
TGTGCCAGCAGCTGGGGACCCAACACCGGGGAGCTGTTTTTT
>TRBJ1-2|TRBV5-6|-|-
CASSWDYGYTF
TGTGCCAGCAGCTGGGATTATGGCTACACCTTC
>TRBJ1-2|TRBV10-3|-|-
CAISDLMTGGYTF
TGTGCCATCAGTGACCTAATGACAGGAGGCTACACCTTC
>TRBJ2-7|TRBV19|-|TRBD2
CASSIWAGGPDEQYF
TGTGCCAGTAGTATTTGGGCGGGAGGGCCGGACGAGCAGTACTTC
>TRBJ2-5|TRBV27|-|-
CASSPYGRDGETQYF
TGTGCCAGCAGTCCTTATGGGCGGGATGGGGAGACCCAGTACTTC
>TRBJ2-1|TRBV7-6|-|-
CASSLAHRNEQFF
TGTGCCAGCAGCTTAGCGCACAGAAATGAGCAGTTCTTC
>TRBJ2-7|TRBV6-5|-|-
CASSRQSGEQYF
TGTGCCAGCAGTAGACAGAGTGGGGAGCAGTACTTC
>TRBJ2-5|TRBV18|-|-
CASSGQGLHQETQYF
TGTGCCAGCTCAGGACAGGGACTACATCAAGAGACCCAGTACTTC
>TRBJ1-2|TRBV5-1|-|-
CASTRSGGRDGYTF
TGCGCCAGCACCCGTTCGGGGGGGCGGGATGGCTACACCTTC
>TRBJ1-2|TRBV6-6|-|-
CASTPLGGIYNYGYTF
TGTGCCAGCACCCCACTCGGAGGAATATATAACTATGGCTACACCTTC
>TRBJ2-5|TRBV5-6|-|-
CASTLELGPPETQYF
TGTGCCAGCACCCTGGAGTTGGGACCCCCTGAGACCCAGTACTTC
>TRBJ1-1|TRBV28|-|TRBD1
CASSPTGGWYTEAFF
TGTGCCAGCAGCCCCACAGGGGGCTGGTACACTGAAGCTTTCTTT
>TRBJ2-1|TRBV7-2|-|TRBD2
CASSPRTSEALNEQFF
TGTGCCAGCAGCCCGCGGACTAGCGAGGCTCTCAATGAGCAGTTCTTC
>TRBJ1-1|TRBV7-9|-|TRBD1
CASSPRTGVNTEAFF
TGTGCCAGCAGCCCCAGGACAGGGGTGAACACTGAAGCTTTCTTT
>TRBJ2-5|TRBV18|-|TRBD2
CASSPLGLASFIQETQYF
TGTGCCAGCTCACCATTGGGACTAGCGAGCTTTATCCAAGAGACCCAGTACTTC
>TRBJ1-1|TRBV6-1|-|-
CASSTLSAVNTEAFF
TGTGCCAGCAGTACCTTGTCGGCCGTGAACACTGAAGCTTTCTTT
>TRBJ2-7|TRBV6-1|-|-
CASSERAVSYEQYF
TGTGCCAGCAGTGAAAGGGCAGTTTCCTACGAGCAGTACTTC
>TRBJ1-5|TRBV19|few|TRBD1
CASGDRFNQPQHF
TGTGCCAGTGGGGACAGATTCAATCAGCCCCAGCATTTT
>TRBJ2-2|TRBV4-3|-|TRBD2
CASSQGTSGTTGELFF
TGCGCCAGCAGCCAAGGGACTAGCGGAACTACCGGGGAGCTGTTTTTT
>TRBJ1-5|TRBV2|-|-
CASNEGRVGNQPQHF
TGTGCCAGCAATGAGGGGAGGGTGGGCAATCAGCCCCAGCATTTT
>TRBJ2-2|TRBV7-2|-|-
CASRPGYTGELFF
TGTGCCAGCAGGCCTGGCTACACCGGGGAGCTGTTTTTT
>TRBJ2-3|TRBV6-8|-|-
CASSYSSRATDTQYF
TGTGCCAGCAGTTACTCGAGCAGGGCCACAGATACGCAGTATTTT
>TRBJ2-7|TRBV18|-|-
CASSPGRAAYEQYF
TGTGCCAGCTCACCGGGCAGGGCAGCCTACGAGCAGTACTTC
>TRBJ2-1|TRBV5-1|-|TRBD2
CASSPSGTSSYNEQFF
TGCGCCAGCAGCCCATCAGGGACTAGCTCCTACAATGAGCAGTTCTTC
>TRBJ1-2|TRBV4-2|many|-
CASSPHRESSDGYTF
TGTGCCAGCAGCCCCCACAGGGAATCGTCGGATGGCTACACCTTC
>TRBJ2-6|TRBV19|-|TRBD1
CASSSDRAGANVLTF
TGTGCCAGTAGTAGTGACAGGGCCGGGGCCAACGTCCTGACTTTC
>TRBJ2-7|TRBV18|-|TRBD2
CASSQVASGSGAEQYF
TGTGCCAGCTCTCAGGTGGCTAGCGGGAGTGGCGCCGAGCAGTACTTC
>TRBJ2-3|TRBV6-1|-|-
CASSDPLQRYTQYF
TGTGCCAGCAGTGACCCTCTTCAGCGATATACGCAGTATTTT
>TRBJ1-1|TRBV28|-|-
CASSPSGTGSTEAFF
TGTGCCAGCAGCCCTTCGGGGACCGGGAGCACTGAAGCTTTCTTT
>TRBJ1-4|TRBV30|-|-
CASSTDHNEKLFF
TGTGCCTCCTCGACAGACCATAATGAAAAACTGTTTTTT
>TRBJ2-7|TRBV6-1|few|-
CASRTRDHEQYF
TGTGCCAGCAGAACCAGGGACCACGAGCAGTACTTC
>TRBJ1-5|TRBV15|-|TRBD1
CATSRAGTAPKPQHF
TGTGCCACCAGCAGAGCGGGGACAGCTCCAAAGCCCCAGCATTTT
>TRBJ1-2|TRBV28|-|-
CASTPGGSNYGYTF
TGTGCCAGCACCCCTGGGGGGTCGAACTATGGCTACACCTTC
>TRBJ2-1|TRBV4-3|-|-
CASSQDRAPYNEQFF
TGCGCCAGCAGCCAAGATAGGGCGCCCTACAATGAGCAGTTCTTC
>TRBJ1-5|TRBV2|many|TRBD1
CASSAQGGSNQPQHF
TGTGCCAGCAGTGCACAGGGGGGAAGCAATCAGCCCCAGCATTTT
>TRBJ1-4|TRBV27|-|TRBD1
CASSRRTGVGEKLFF
TGTGCCAGCAGTCGACGGACAGGGGTCGGTGAAAAACTGTTTTTT
>TRBJ2-7|TRBV19|-|TRBD1
CASSKGQSYEQYF
TGTGCCAGTAGTAAGGGACAGTCCTACGAGCAGTACTTC
>TRBJ1-6|TRBV10-1|few|-
CASAQGTDNSPLHF
TGCGCCAGCGCTCAGGGGACTGATAATTCACCCCTCCACTTT
>TRBJ2-7|TRBV18|-|TRBD1
CASSRTGGYEQYF
TGTGCCAGCTCACGGACAGGGGGGTACGAGCAGTACTTC
>TRBJ1-2|TRBV28|-|-
CASSKGLQGYGYTF
TGTGCCAGCAGTAAGGGTCTCCAGGGCTATGGCTACACCTTC
>TRBJ2-7|TRBV19|-|TRBD1
CASSPGQASYEQYF
TGTGCCAGTAGCCCGGGACAGGCCTCCTACGAGCAGTACTTC
>TRBJ1-3|TRBV19|-|TRBD1
CATFGTASGNTIYF
TGTGCCACCTTTGGGACAGCGTCTGGAAACACCATATATTTT
>TRBJ1-1|TRBV19|-|-
CASSMWQNTEAFF
TGTGCCAGTAGTATGTGGCAGAACACTGAAGCTTTCTTT
>TRBJ2-6|TRBV29-1|-|-
CSTQASGANVLTF
TGCAGCACACAGGCCTCTGGGGCCAACGTCCTGACTTTC
>TRBJ1-3|TRBV19|-|-
CASSIGRQAQTPSGNTIYF
TGTGCCAGTAGTATAGGAAGACAGGCCCAAACCCCCTCTGGAAACACCATATATTTT
>TRBJ2-7|TRBV5-1|-|-
CASSLVQPGSNEQYF
TGCGCCAGCAGCTTGGTGCAGCCGGGTAGTAACGAGCAGTACTTC
>TRBJ1-2|TRBV7-2|-|-
CASSLFKGNRYGYTF
TGTGCCAGCAGCTTATTTAAGGGGAACCGATATGGCTACACCTTC
>TRBJ2-7|TRBV18|-|TRBD1
CASSPGQGAVEQYF
TGTGCCAGCTCACCCGGACAGGGGGCTGTCGAGCAGTACTTC